This TCR beta chain was identified in a study of blood T cell repertoires in COVID-19. Assay: immunoSEQ multiplex PCR; the TCRdb copy retains only in-frame clones and omits some. The repertoire holds around 480,000 clones, with roughly 87% as singletons. Sequencing was carried out using PBMCs or T cells enriched from blood (not recorded which). The clonotype originates from a woman in her late teens or twenties who had recovered from COVID-19.

The CDR3 nucleotides read TGTGCCAGCAGCCAAGGGCGGGGGGTTCATGAGCAGTTCTTC. The encoded protein is CASSQGRGVHEQFF. The gene calls are TRBV3-1 (or the pseudogene TRBV3-2) and TRBJ2-1, with TRBD2 matching over 8 bases. Per germline, CDR1 LGHDT and CDR2 YNNKEL (reference sequence). CDR3 length equals 14 residues. Trimming at V came to 1 base and at J to 8 bases, leaving 4 bases not matched to a gene.